Listed below are T cell receptor beta chains from one sample, sequenced in a study of blood T cell repertoires in COVID-19. Method: immunoSEQ multiplex PCR; TCRdb's copy keeps in-frame clones and lacks some. The profile shows roughly 34,000 clones, more than 70% of them singletons. The sample consisted of peripheral blood. The receptors were gathered from a human donor in a cohort sampled during active COVID-19. Each CDR3 is given without its conserved first and last residue.

J gene,V gene,CDR3 protein
TRBJ1-2,TRBV27,ASSSRSSNYGYT
TRBJ2-1,TRBV30,AWSLFQGNEQF
TRBJ2-4,TRBV13,ASSSRQKNIQY
TRBJ1-6,TRBV5-1,ASRPDSLGSPLH
TRBJ2-5,TRBV11-2,ASSRYRAASETQY
TRBJ2-1,TRBV28,ASSLVGLAGPSSSYNEQF
TRBJ1-4,TRBV18,ASSGGRNEKLF
TRBJ2-7,TRBV7-6,ASSLTGLRVYEQY
TRBJ2-5,TRBV3-1/TRBV3-2,ASSQEGGGPLETQY
TRBJ2-1,TRBV11-2,ASSSRRPTSGGYNEQF
TRBJ2-1,TRBV4-3,ASSQEGGRSYNEQF
TRBJ1-3,TRBV4-1,ASSPEGAGNTIY
TRBJ2-6,TRBV7-3,ASSFTGVPSGANVLT
TRBJ1-2,TRBV15,ATSRGVSGPRGGYGYT
TRBJ2-2,TRBV6-1,ASSEVPGSPNTGELF
TRBJ2-5,TRBV11-2,ASSLRSAGRQETQY
TRBJ2-5,TRBV5-1,ASSPSLETQY
TRBJ1-6,TRBV12-3/TRBV12-4,ASSGGGYSH
TRBJ2-1,TRBV6-5,ASRDRNYNEQF
TRBJ1-6,TRBV3-1/TRBV3-2,ASSPGEYNSPLH
TRBJ2-5,TRBV4-2,ASSRGGGSSGPQETQY
TRBJ2-7,TRBV10-3,AISPGTSGPSYEQY
TRBJ2-1,TRBV4-2,ASSQDYSGGAYNEQF
TRBJ2-3,TRBV19,ASSPWGSTANTQY
TRBJ2-5,TRBV6-5,ASRRTGFQETQY
TRBJ2-1,TRBV5-1,ASSSTGSPYNEQF
TRBJ2-1,TRBV7-2,ASSLGSGRSQNEQF
TRBJ2-7,TRBV2,ASSGYEQY
TRBJ1-1,TRBV21-1,ASSKQGCTEAF
TRBJ2-3,TRBV7-8,ASSLEPGMSTDTQY
TRBJ1-2,TRBV28,ASSLPQGAGGYT
TRBJ2-7,TRBV6-6,ASSYGQNSYEQY
TRBJ2-1,TRBV11-2,ASSPQGGLAGANEQF
TRBJ2-3,TRBV5-1,ASSLSPPSGTDTQY
TRBJ2-5,TRBV23-1,ASTNPVTESQETQY
TRBJ2-3,TRBV5-4,ASSLNRGLGDTQY
TRBJ1-2,TRBV6-4,ASSDSAGQGGSNYGYT
TRBJ1-2,TRBV5-1,ASSQSGRYGYT
TRBJ2-6,TRBV29-1,SVAGGAGANVLT
TRBJ2-2,TRBV5-1,ASSLDGYTGELF
TRBJ2-2,TRBV19,ASTLRQTPPGELF
TRBJ2-1,TRBV10-3,AISEGAGYNEQF
TRBJ1-1,TRBV16,ASSQNRGAEAF
TRBJ2-1,TRBV7-8,ASSLALAGGPGEQF
TRBJ1-1,TRBV7-2,ASSLRRTLNTEAF
TRBJ2-2,TRBV29-1,SVAGGSLSGELF
TRBJ1-2,TRBV19,ASSIDRGGIYGYT
TRBJ1-2,TRBV6-5,ASTGGQRYGYT
TRBJ2-1,TRBV6-6,ASSPGTSGSIEQF